Below are 2 T cell receptor beta chains sequenced from a single sample in a study of identical twins. TCRdb recomputed calls from the 5' RACE reads with MiXCR, one row per CDR3 protein. The sample has about 900,000 distinct CDR3 sequences, around an eighth seen once; the top ten hold about 1.5%. The data were also submitted as part of a second study, on yellow fever vaccine responses in identical twins.

The sample was PBMCs. These receptors were obtained from a woman in her late teens or twenties in good health.

This clonotype was seen a few times. V gene TRBV3-1 combines with J gene TRBJ2-7; 8 nucleotides align to TRBD2. The ends lost 1 base at V and 6 bases at J; junction bases unmatched: 11. The CDR3 covers 16 residues. Per the germline V gene, CDR1 is LGHDT and CDR2 is YNNKEL (reference sequence). CDR3 residues: CASSQVSGSGTSEQYF. The DNA of the CDR3 is TGTGCCAGCAGCCAAGTCTCGGGTAGCGGGACCTCCGAGCAGTACTTC.

CDR3 loop: CASSTWAGTSGSHSSYEQYF. DNA for the CDR3: TGTGCCAGCAGTACCTGGGCCGGGACTAGCGGCAGTCATAGCTCCTACGAGCAGTACTTC. The chain employs TRBV6-2 or TRBV6-3 and TRBJ2-7; 11 nucleotides align to TRBD2. V lost 5 bases to trimming and J lost 0 bases; unmatched junction nucleotides: 18. Per germline, CDR1 MNHEY and CDR2 SVGEGT. The CDR3 has 20 residues.